This T cell receptor beta chain came from a study of cytomegalovirus exposure and HLA in healthy donors. V dropped 6 bases and J dropped 1 base, with 9 bases sitting between them. Germline V gives CDR1 SQVTM, CDR2 ANQGSEA. There are 12 residues in the CDR3. Vbeta (60) and Jbeta (13) primers were used in the PCR. Data came from immunoSEQ multiplex PCR; TCRdb stores just in-frame clones and leaves some out. The sample contains around 220,000 clones, 65% to 90% of which appear only once. The sequence was collected from a girl between 5 and 17 years old in good health and CMV-seronegative. The genes are TRBV29-1 and TRBJ1-1; D call uncertain. Sequencing used PBMCs. The CDR3 sequence: CSVRVENTEAFF. The CDR3 nucleotides are TGCAGCGTACGGGTAGAGAACACTGAAGCTTTCTTT.